Presented here are 6 T cell receptor beta chains from one specimen sequenced in a study of blood T cell repertoires in COVID-19. Data came from immunoSEQ multiplex PCR; TCRdb stores just in-frame clones and leaves some out. The table includes a few hundred thousand clones, around 87% detected once. Sequencing was carried out using PBMCs or T cells enriched from blood (not recorded which). These TCRs come from a man aged 25-45 years who had recovered from COVID-19.

The CDR3 loop reads CASSNRQGPDTQYF. CDR3 coding DNA: TGTGCCAGCAGTAACCGACAGGGACCAGATACGCAGTATTTT. The J gene is TRBJ2-3, the V gene TRBV6-1, with TRBD1 identical over 7 bases. With 5 bases clipped from V and 4 bases from J, the junction kept 6 bases outside the gene matches. Germline V gene lookup returns CDR1 MNHNS and CDR2 SASEGT. The CDR3 runs 14 residues.

The gene calls are TRBV19 and TRBJ1-1; D may be TRBD1 (5 bases). The germline CDR1 and CDR2 sequences are LNHDA and SQIVND (reference sequence). The CDR3 loop spans 12 amino acids. With 8 bases removed from V and 5 bases from J, the gap between germline ends came to 12 bases. This CDR3 reads CASSGGRTEAFF. Here the CDR3 DNA reads TGTGCCAGTTCCGGGGGGAGGACTGAAGCTTTCTTT.

The chain is built from TRBV19 and TRBJ1-5; D is uncertain. Germline V gene sequence: CDR1 LNHDA, CDR2 SQIVND (reference sequence). The CDR3 has 15 residues. With 9 bases removed from V and 4 bases from J, the gap between germline ends came to 19 bases. CDR3 loop: CARNTAGESNQPQHF. The DNA for the CDR3 is TGTGCCAGAAACACTGCCGGGGAGTCGAATCAGCCCCAGCATTTT.

The chain links TRBV6-5 to TRBJ1-3; D is unresolved. CDR1 and CDR2 from the germline V gene are MNHEY and SVGAGI. The CDR3 loop spans 15 amino acids. Trimming left V 5 bases short and J 9 bases short, with 20 bases between. The CDR3, as DNA: TGTGCCAGCAGTACTTTTCCCGGGGTCGAAAGCACCATATATTTT. It specifies CASSTFPGVESTIYF.

The chain links TRBV6-4 to TRBJ1-1; the D is unclear. There are 13 residues in the CDR3. V was trimmed by 3 bases and J by 1 base, leaving 6 bases between them. The germline V gene has CDR1 MRHNA and CDR2 SNTAGT. The CDR3 protein is CASSDQENTEAFF. CDR3 bases: TGTGCCAGCAGTGATCAGGAGAACACTGAAGCTTTCTTT.

The V gene is TRBV10-3, the J gene TRBJ2-5; the match to TRBD1 covers 8 bases. The CDR3 is 16 residues long. The germline V gene encodes CDR1 ENHRY and CDR2 SYGVKD. V dropped 0 bases and J dropped 6; count of bases not matched to a gene: 9. CDR3 protein: CAISESTGAGGQTQYF. The CDR3 DNA reads TGTGCCATCAGTGAGTCGACTGGGGCAGGGGGCCAGACCCAGTACTTC.